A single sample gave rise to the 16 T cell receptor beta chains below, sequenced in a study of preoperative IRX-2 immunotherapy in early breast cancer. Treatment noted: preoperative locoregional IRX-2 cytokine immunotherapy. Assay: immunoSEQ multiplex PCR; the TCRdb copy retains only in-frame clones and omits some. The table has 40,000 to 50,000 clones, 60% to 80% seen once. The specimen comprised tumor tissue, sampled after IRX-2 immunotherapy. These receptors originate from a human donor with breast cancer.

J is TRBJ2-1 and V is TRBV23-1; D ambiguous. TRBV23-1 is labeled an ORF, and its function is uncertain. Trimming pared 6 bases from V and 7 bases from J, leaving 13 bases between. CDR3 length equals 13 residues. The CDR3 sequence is CASSDLDGNEQFF. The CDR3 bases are TGCGCCAGCAGCGACCTCGATGGGAATGAGCAGTTCTTC.

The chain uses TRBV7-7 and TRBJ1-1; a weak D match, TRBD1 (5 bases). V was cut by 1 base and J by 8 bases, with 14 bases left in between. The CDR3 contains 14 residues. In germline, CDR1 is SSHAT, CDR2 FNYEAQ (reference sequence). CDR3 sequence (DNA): TGTGCCAGCAGCTTAGTTGCTGAGTGGGACGAAGCTTTCTTT. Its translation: CASSLVAEWDEAFF.

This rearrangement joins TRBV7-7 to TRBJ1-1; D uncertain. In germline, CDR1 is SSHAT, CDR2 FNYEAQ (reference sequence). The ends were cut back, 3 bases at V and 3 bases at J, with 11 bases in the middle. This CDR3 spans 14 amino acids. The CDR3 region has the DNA TGTGCCAGCAGCTTCAGGCAGGTGGACACTGAAGCTTTCTTT. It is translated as CASSFRQVDTEAFF.

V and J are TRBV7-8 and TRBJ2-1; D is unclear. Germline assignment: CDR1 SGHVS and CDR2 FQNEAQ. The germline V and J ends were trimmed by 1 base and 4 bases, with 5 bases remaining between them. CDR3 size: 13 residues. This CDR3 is CASSLGQYNEQFF. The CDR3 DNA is TGTGCCAGCAGCTTAGGGCAGTACAATGAGCAGTTCTTC.

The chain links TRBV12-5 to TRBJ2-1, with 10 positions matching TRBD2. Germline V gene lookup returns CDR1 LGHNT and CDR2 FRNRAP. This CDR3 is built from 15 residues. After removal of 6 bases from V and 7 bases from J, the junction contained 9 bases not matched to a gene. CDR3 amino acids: CASGRLAGGKNEQFF. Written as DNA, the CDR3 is TGTGCTAGTGGGCGACTAGCGGGTGGAAAGAATGAGCAGTTCTTC.

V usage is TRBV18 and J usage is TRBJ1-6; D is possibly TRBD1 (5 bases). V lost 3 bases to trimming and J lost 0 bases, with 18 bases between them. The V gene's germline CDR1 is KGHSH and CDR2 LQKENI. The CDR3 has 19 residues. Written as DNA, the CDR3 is TGTGCCAGCTCACCGGGCTCGGCGGCAGGGAGCTCCTATAATTCACCCCTCCACTTT. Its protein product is CASSPGSAAGSSYNSPLHF.

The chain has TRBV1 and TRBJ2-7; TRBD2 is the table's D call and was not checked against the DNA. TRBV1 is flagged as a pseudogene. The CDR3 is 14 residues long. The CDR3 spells CASSLVGGPYEQYF. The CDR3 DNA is TGCGCCAGCAGCCTTGTGGGGGGTCCCTACGAGCAGTACTTC.

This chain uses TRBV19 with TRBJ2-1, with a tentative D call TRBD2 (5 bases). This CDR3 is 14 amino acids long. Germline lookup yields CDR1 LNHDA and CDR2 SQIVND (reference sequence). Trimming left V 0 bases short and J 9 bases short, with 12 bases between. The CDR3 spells CASSIDVGRGEQFF. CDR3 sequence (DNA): TGTGCCAGTAGTATAGATGTGGGCCGGGGTGAGCAGTTCTTC.

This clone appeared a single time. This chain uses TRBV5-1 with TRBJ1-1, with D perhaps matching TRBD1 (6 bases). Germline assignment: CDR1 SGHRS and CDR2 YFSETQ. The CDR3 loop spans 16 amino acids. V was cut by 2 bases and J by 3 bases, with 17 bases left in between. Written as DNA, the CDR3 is TGCGCCAGCAGCTTCCGGGACAACAAGTTGGACACTGAAGCTTTCTTT. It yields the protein CASSFRDNKLDTEAFF.

CDR3 DNA sequence: TGTGCCAGTAGCTATTCCTTAGCCGGGGAGCTGTTTTTT. It is translated as CASSYSLAGELFF. The chain links TRBV19 to TRBJ2-2; no definite D call. The germline CDR1 and CDR2 sequences are LNHDA and SQIVND (reference sequence). The V gene lost 6 bases and the J gene lost 6 bases, with 11 bases spanning the gap. This CDR3 is 13 amino acids long.

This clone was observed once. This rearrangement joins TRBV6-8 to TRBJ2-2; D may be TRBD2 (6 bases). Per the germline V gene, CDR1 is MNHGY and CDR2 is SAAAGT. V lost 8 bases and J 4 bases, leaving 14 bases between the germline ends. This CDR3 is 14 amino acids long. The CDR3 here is CASQGGVGTGELFF. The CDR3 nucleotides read TGTGCCAGCCAAGGCGGGGTCGGCACCGGGGAGCTGTTTTTT.

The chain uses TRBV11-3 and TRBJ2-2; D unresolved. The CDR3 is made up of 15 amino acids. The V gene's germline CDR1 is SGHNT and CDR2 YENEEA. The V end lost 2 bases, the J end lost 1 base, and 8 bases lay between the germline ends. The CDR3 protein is CASSLSPENTGELFF. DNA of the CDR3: TGTGCCAGCAGCTTAAGTCCGGAGAACACCGGGGAGCTGTTTTTT. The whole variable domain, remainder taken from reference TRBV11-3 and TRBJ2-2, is EAGVVQSPRYKIIEKKQPVAFWCNPISGHNTLYWYLQNLGQGPELLIRYENEEAVDDSQLPKDRFSAERLKGVDSTLKIQPAELGDSAVYLCASSLSPENTGELFFGEGSRLTVL.

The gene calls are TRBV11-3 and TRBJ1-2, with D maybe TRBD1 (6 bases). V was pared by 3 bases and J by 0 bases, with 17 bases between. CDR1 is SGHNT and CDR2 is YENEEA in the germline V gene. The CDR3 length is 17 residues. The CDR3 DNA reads TGTGCCAGCAGCTTGAGAGACAGGCGCTACTCTAACTATGGCTACACCTTC. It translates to CASSLRDRRYSNYGYTF.

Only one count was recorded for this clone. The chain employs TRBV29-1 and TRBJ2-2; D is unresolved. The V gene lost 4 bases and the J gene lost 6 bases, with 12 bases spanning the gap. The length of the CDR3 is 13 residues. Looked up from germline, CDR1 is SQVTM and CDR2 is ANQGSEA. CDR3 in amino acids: CSVVSAVAGELFF. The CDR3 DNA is TGCAGCGTTGTCAGCGCGGTGGCCGGGGAGCTGTTTTTT.

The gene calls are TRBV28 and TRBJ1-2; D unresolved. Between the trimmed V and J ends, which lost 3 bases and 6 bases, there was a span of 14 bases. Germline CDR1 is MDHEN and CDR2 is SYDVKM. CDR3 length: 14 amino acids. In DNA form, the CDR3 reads TGTGCCAGCAGTTTCGGCGGGAGCATTGATGGCTACACCTTC. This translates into CASSFGGSIDGYTF.

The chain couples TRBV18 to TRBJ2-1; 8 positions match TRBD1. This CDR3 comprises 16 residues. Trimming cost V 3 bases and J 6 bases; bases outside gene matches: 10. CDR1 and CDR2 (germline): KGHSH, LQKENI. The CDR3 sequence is CASSPPGTGPSNEQFF. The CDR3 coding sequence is TGTGCCAGCTCACCTCCCGGGACAGGCCCCTCCAATGAGCAGTTCTTC.